A single sample is the source of the 8 T cell receptor beta chains below, sequenced in a study of identical twins. MiXCR, applied by TCRdb to the 5' RACE reads, yields one record per CDR3 protein. The sample consists of 200,000 to 250,000 distinct CDR3 sequences, roughly 7% of them appearing once. These same data were also listed under a study on yellow fever vaccine responses in identical twins.

Sequencing input: memory (CD45RO+) T cells sorted from blood. These receptors were taken from a woman between 18 and 29 years old in good health.

The sample holds many counts of this clonotype. The genes are TRBV20-1 and TRBJ1-2, with D hard to call. The CDR3 consists of 12 residues. V lost 6 bases and J lost 9, with 17 bases in between. Germline V gives CDR1 DFQATT, CDR2 SNEGSKA (reference sequence). The CDR3 loop is CSAGEAVGSYTF. The CDR3 coding sequence is TGCAGTGCCGGTGAGGCTGTGGGTAGCTACACCTTC.

This clonotype was seen many times. This chain connects TRBV12-3 or TRBV12-4 to TRBJ2-1; unclear D gene. The CDR3 contains 12 residues. V dropped 3 bases and J dropped 6 bases, with 6 bases sitting between them. The CDR3 is CASSFNVNEQFF. For the CDR3, the DNA is TGTGCCAGCAGTTTCAATGTCAATGAGCAGTTCTTC.

This clonotype occurred many times. This chain uses TRBV5-1 with TRBJ2-3; 11 bases fit TRBD2. The CDR3 totals 17 residues. From germline, CDR1 is SGHRS and CDR2 YFSETQ. J lost 5 bases, V lost 4 bases, and 12 bases had no gene match. DNA for the CDR3: TGCGCCAGCAGCGTCTCGACTAGCGGGATAGGGGGAGATACGCAGTATTTT. Translation gives CASSVSTSGIGGDTQYF.

This clonotype was found a few times. The rearrangement uses TRBV4-1 and TRBJ1-6; the D gene is possibly TRBD1 (6 bases). Trimming cost V 4 bases and J 9 bases, with 16 bases left between them. This CDR3 comprises 15 residues. The V gene's germline CDR1 is MGHRA and CDR2 YSYEKL. The CDR3 loop is CASSPQRGGSSPLHF. The CDR3 DNA follows: TGCGCCAGCAGCCCCCAAAGGGGGGGAAGTTCACCCCTCCACTTT.

This clonotype was seen at least ten times. V and J are TRBV7-9 and TRBJ2-3, with 8 bases matching TRBD1. The V segment lost 5 bases and the J segment 8 bases; nucleotides outside the gene matches: 3. CDR1 is SEHNR and CDR2 is FQNEAQ in the germline V gene (reference sequence). This CDR3 spans 12 amino acids. CDR3 coding DNA: TGTGCCAGCAGCATAGACAGGGGTACGCAGTATTTT. The encoded protein is CASSIDRGTQYF.

This clonotype appeared a few times. The chain joins TRBV6-1 to TRBJ1-3; TRBD1 matches at 10 bases. This CDR3 region has 16 residues. The V segment lost 10 bases and the J segment 1 base; nucleotides outside the gene matches: 10. Germline V gives CDR1 MNHNS, CDR2 SASEGT. CDR3 DNA sequence: TGTGCCACCTACAACGACAGGGGGCGATCTGGAAACACCATATATTTT. Its protein is CATYNDRGRSGNTIYF.

Many counts were recorded for this clonotype. This chain connects TRBV7-7 to TRBJ2-5; D is perhaps TRBD1 (6 bases). The germline V gene has CDR1 SSHAT and CDR2 FNYEAQ (reference sequence). The V end was cut by 1 base, the J end by 5 bases, with 11 bases between. The CDR3 is 14 amino acids. CDR3 bases: TGTGCCAGCAGCTTAGGCCAGGGGTTCGAGACCCAGTACTTC. Translation gives CASSLGQGFETQYF.

The CDR3 nucleotides read TGTGCCAGCAGCTTTCGGGGGAGCAGCACAGATACGCAGTATTTT. Translation gives CASSFRGSSTDTQYF. The V and J genes are TRBV7-9 and TRBJ2-3; the D gene is possibly TRBD2 (6 bases). The CDR3 is 15 residues long. The V gene's germline CDR1 is SEHNR and CDR2 FQNEAQ (reference sequence). Trimming took 3 bases from V and 0 from J, leaving 10 bases between them.